This TCR beta chain came from a study of sequential checkpoint blockade in melanoma. Across the study: Patients were randomized 1:1 to nivolumab-then-ipilimumab or ipilimumab-then-nivolumab first-line. Maintenance nivolumab came after either treatment sequence.

Treatment meaning: randomized to nivolumab then ipilimumab (arm A) or the reverse (arm B). None of the patients previously received DNA-damaging chemotherapy. Live CD3+CD8+ CD19− CD56− cells were sorted from PBMCs. Germline V lookup: CDR1 SGHVS, CDR2 FNYEAQ. The ends lost 7 bases at V and 0 bases at J; junction bases unmatched: 5. CDR3 length: 14 residues. Data came from immunoSEQ multiplex PCR; TCRdb stores just in-frame clones and leaves some out. Of over 10,000 clones listed, around 68% are singletons. The clonotype originates from a human donor with melanoma. The sequencing here drew on CD8+ T cells sorted from blood (inferred from file names), taken from a patient given nivolumab and ipilimumab in sequence. This chain connects TRBV7-6 to TRBJ2-7, with TRBD2 matching 8 bases. CDR3 DNA: TGTGCCAGCACCCCGGGGGGGGGCTCCTACGAGCAGTACTTC. This gives the protein CASTPGGGSYEQYF. The whole variable domain, remainder taken from reference TRBV7-6 and TRBJ2-7, is GAGVSQSPRYKVTKRGQDVALRCDPISGHVSLYWYRQALGQGPEFLTYFNYEAQQDKSGLPNDRFSAERPEGSISTLTIQRTEQRDSAMYRCASTPGGGSYEQYFGPGTRLTVT.